This entry concerns a single T cell receptor (beta chain). Its cognate antigen is unknown. The same CDR3 is also encoded by other DNA sequences in this sample. The entry originates in a study of CD8+ T cells in alopecia areata. Treatment here: oral pan-JAK inhibitor, 5-10 mg twice daily. General study results and limits: Shared TCR sequences were less clear between patients than in mice, possibly partly from HLA diversity.

Germline values: CDR1 SGDLS, CDR2 YYNGEE. CDR3 length: 14 amino acids. V was clipped by 0 bases and J by 4 bases, with 11 bases between them. cDNA serving as the sequencing template came from extracted, reverse transcribed RNA. Here immunoSEQ multiplex PCR was the method, and the copy in TCRdb shows in-frame clones only, minus some. This sample has around 190,000 clones, with around three fifths found just once. The source was CD4+ T cells sorted from blood, collected around week 50, from a patient treated with tofacitinib. This clonotype originated in a human donor with alopecia areata. The V call is TRBV9, the J call TRBJ2-7, with a possible D match to TRBD1 (7 bases). The CDR3 sequence: CASSVAGGGYEQYF. CDR3 sequence (DNA): TGTGCCAGCAGCGTAGCAGGGGGAGGATACGAGCAGTACTTC.